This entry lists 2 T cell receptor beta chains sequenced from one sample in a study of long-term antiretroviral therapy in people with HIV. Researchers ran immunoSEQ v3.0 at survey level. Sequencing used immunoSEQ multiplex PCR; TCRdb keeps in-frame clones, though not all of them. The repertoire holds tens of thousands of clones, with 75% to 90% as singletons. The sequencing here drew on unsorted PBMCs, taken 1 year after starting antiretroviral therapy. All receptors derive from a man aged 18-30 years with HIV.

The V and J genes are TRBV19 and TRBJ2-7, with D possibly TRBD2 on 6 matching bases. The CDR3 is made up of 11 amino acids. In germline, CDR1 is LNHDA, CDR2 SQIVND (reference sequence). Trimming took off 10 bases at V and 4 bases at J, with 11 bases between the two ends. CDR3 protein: CATRRDYEQYF. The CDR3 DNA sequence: TGTGCCACCCGGAGGGATTACGAGCAGTACTTC.

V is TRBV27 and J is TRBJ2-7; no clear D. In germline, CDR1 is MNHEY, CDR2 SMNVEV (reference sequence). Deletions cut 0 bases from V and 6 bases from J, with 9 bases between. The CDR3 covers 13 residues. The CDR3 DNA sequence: TGTGCCAGCAGTTTATCGATTTCCGCCGAGCAGTACTTC. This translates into CASSLSISAEQYF.